Listed below are T cell receptor beta chains from one sample, sequenced in a study of T-cell reconstitution after alpha-beta-depleted transplantation in children. MiXCR, applied by TCRdb to the PCR reads, yields one record per CDR3 protein. The sample has about 830,000 distinct CDR3 sequences; under 20% are singletons. Sample: PBMCs, mostly from graft donor cells, taken 360 days after TCRalphabeta/CD19-depleted stem cell transplant. The receptor source for this set is a male patient younger than 18 who had a stem cell transplant for acute lymphoblastic leukemia, so the T cells may come from the graft donor. The CDR3 runs from the conserved cysteine through the conserved F or W. D genes are given only for firm matches. Some rows have no size entry. The others give once, few or many, or a class for an expanded clone.

cdr3_aa: CASSSVGALWGETQYF; cdr3_nt: TGTGCCAGCAGCTCCGTTGGAGCGCTGTGGGGAGAGACCCAGTACTTC; clone_size: few; d_call: NA; v_call: TRBV11-2; j_call: TRBJ2-5
cdr3_aa: CASSQVVLGYTEAFF; cdr3_nt: TGTGCCAGCAGCCAAGTGGTTCTGGGGTACACTGAAGCTTTCTTT; clone_size: NA; d_call: NA; v_call: TRBV14; j_call: TRBJ1-1
cdr3_aa: CASSLGNSGELFF; cdr3_nt: TGTGCCAGCAGCTTGGGTAACTCCGGGGAGCTGTTTTTT; clone_size: few; d_call: NA; v_call: TRBV5-6; j_call: TRBJ2-2
cdr3_aa: CASSLPPNYEQYF; cdr3_nt: TGCGCCAGCAGCTTGCCCCCTAACTACGAGCAGTACTTC; clone_size: NA; d_call: NA; v_call: TRBV5-1; j_call: TRBJ2-7
cdr3_aa: CASSMTPGLYEKLFF; cdr3_nt: TGTGCCAGCAGCATGACTCCGGGGCTTTATGAAAAACTGTTTTTT; clone_size: NA; d_call: NA; v_call: TRBV6-1; j_call: TRBJ1-4
cdr3_aa: CVERDKTDTQYF; cdr3_nt: TGTGTCGAGCGGGACAAGACAGATACGCAGTATTTT; clone_size: NA; d_call: NA; v_call: TRBV11-2; j_call: TRBJ2-3
cdr3_aa: CASSLLGRGFTTYNEQFF; cdr3_nt: TGTGCCAGCAGCTTATTGGGAAGAGGATTTACCACCTACAATGAGCAGTTCTTC; clone_size: few; d_call: NA; v_call: TRBV7-3; j_call: TRBJ2-1
cdr3_aa: CASSPNRRAQETQYF; cdr3_nt: TGTGCCAGCAGCCCTAATAGGAGGGCCCAAGAGACCCAGTACTTC; clone_size: once; d_call: NA; v_call: TRBV7-3; j_call: TRBJ2-5
cdr3_aa: CASSREAEIRTDTQYF; cdr3_nt: TGTGCCAGCAGCCGAGAAGCGGAAATACGCACAGATACGCAGTATTTT; clone_size: NA; d_call: NA; v_call: TRBV14; j_call: TRBJ2-3
cdr3_aa: CASSSALAGAGRNIQYF; cdr3_nt: TGCGCCAGCAGCTCTGCTCTAGCGGGAGCAGGGAGGAACATTCAGTACTTC; clone_size: few; d_call: TRBD2; v_call: TRBV4-1; j_call: TRBJ2-4
cdr3_aa: CASSFEASAGELFF; cdr3_nt: TGTGCCAGCAGTTTTGAAGCGTCGGCCGGGGAGCTGTTTTTT; clone_size: many; d_call: NA; v_call: TRBV12-3/TRBV12-4; j_call: TRBJ2-2
cdr3_aa: CSARVGQGKETQYF; cdr3_nt: TGCAGTGCTAGAGTAGGGCAGGGGAAGGAGACCCAGTACTTC; clone_size: few; d_call: NA; v_call: TRBV20-1; j_call: TRBJ2-5
cdr3_aa: CASSPPDRNEQFF; cdr3_nt: TGTGCCAGCTCACCCCCGGACCGGAATGAGCAGTTCTTC; clone_size: few; d_call: NA; v_call: TRBV18; j_call: TRBJ2-1
cdr3_aa: CASSFPQGGYNEQFF; cdr3_nt: TGCGCCAGCAGCTTCCCCCAGGGAGGCTACAATGAGCAGTTCTTC; clone_size: NA; d_call: NA; v_call: TRBV5-1; j_call: TRBJ2-1
cdr3_aa: CSGGLNLRTDTQYF; cdr3_nt: TGCAGTGGAGGATTAAATCTACGCACAGATACGCAGTATTTT; clone_size: NA; d_call: NA; v_call: TRBV20-1; j_call: TRBJ2-3
cdr3_aa: CAISIAGASYEQYF; cdr3_nt: TGTGCCATCAGCATAGCGGGAGCCTCCTACGAGCAGTACTTC; clone_size: few; d_call: TRBD2; v_call: TRBV10-3; j_call: TRBJ2-7
cdr3_aa: CASSRPRQNGSGANVLTF; cdr3_nt: TGCGCCAGCAGCCGCCCTCGACAGAATGGCTCTGGGGCCAACGTCCTGACTTTC; clone_size: NA; d_call: NA; v_call: TRBV5-1; j_call: TRBJ2-6
cdr3_aa: CSVAPGETGELFF; cdr3_nt: TGCAGCGTTGCCCCAGGGGAGACCGGGGAGCTGTTTTTT; clone_size: few; d_call: NA; v_call: TRBV29-1; j_call: TRBJ2-2
cdr3_aa: CASTPQPTGGRAFF; cdr3_nt: TGTGCCAGTACTCCCCAACCGACAGGGGGAAGAGCTTTCTTT; clone_size: NA; d_call: TRBD1; v_call: TRBV19; j_call: TRBJ1-1
cdr3_aa: CASSYKYTSSRAGAMIGETQYF; cdr3_nt: TGTGCCAGCAGTTACAAATACACCTCTTCGAGAGCGGGGGCAATGATTGGAGAGACCCAGTACTTC; clone_size: NA; d_call: TRBD2; v_call: TRBV6-2/TRBV6-3; j_call: TRBJ2-5
cdr3_aa: CASSSNRGATGELFF; cdr3_nt: TGCGCCAGCAGCTCCAACAGGGGGGCCACCGGGGAGCTGTTTTTT; clone_size: few; d_call: TRBD1; v_call: TRBV5-1; j_call: TRBJ2-2
cdr3_aa: CANPNGKGGYNEQFF; cdr3_nt: TGTGCCAACCCCAATGGAAAGGGGGGATACAATGAGCAGTTCTTC; clone_size: few; d_call: NA; v_call: TRBV6-2/TRBV6-3; j_call: TRBJ2-1
cdr3_aa: CATRPREGGTNTGELFF; cdr3_nt: TGTGCCACCAGACCCCGGGAGGGGGGTACGAACACCGGGGAGCTGTTTTTT; clone_size: few; d_call: TRBD2; v_call: TRBV24-1; j_call: TRBJ2-2
cdr3_aa: CASSFGSAGGEKLFF; cdr3_nt: TGTGCCAGCAGTTTCGGATCGGCAGGGGGGGAAAAACTGTTTTTT; clone_size: few; d_call: TRBD1; v_call: TRBV12-3/TRBV12-4; j_call: TRBJ1-4
cdr3_aa: CSAREGGSYQETQYF; cdr3_nt: TGCAGTGCTAGAGAAGGGGGCTCGTACCAAGAGACCCAGTACTTC; clone_size: NA; d_call: TRBD1; v_call: TRBV20-1; j_call: TRBJ2-5
cdr3_aa: CASQRVLAGELFF; cdr3_nt: TGTGCCAGCCAGCGGGTTTTGGCCGGGGAGCTGTTTTTT; clone_size: NA; d_call: NA; v_call: TRBV12-3/TRBV12-4; j_call: TRBJ2-2
cdr3_aa: CASSAEANEQFF; cdr3_nt: TGTGCCAGCAGCGCCGAGGCCAATGAGCAGTTCTTC; clone_size: few; d_call: NA; v_call: TRBV9; j_call: TRBJ2-1
cdr3_aa: CASSLRDSFYNEQFF; cdr3_nt: TGCGCCAGCAGCTTGCGGGACAGCTTTTACAATGAGCAGTTCTTC; clone_size: few; d_call: TRBD1; v_call: TRBV5-1; j_call: TRBJ2-1
cdr3_aa: CASSPQWMNYEQYF; cdr3_nt: TGTGCCAGCAGCCCTCAGTGGATGAACTACGAGCAGTACTTC; clone_size: NA; d_call: NA; v_call: TRBV9; j_call: TRBJ2-7
cdr3_aa: CASSDRETKNIQYF; cdr3_nt: TGTGCCAGCAGCGACAGGGAGACCAAAAACATTCAGTACTTC; clone_size: NA; d_call: NA; v_call: TRBV9; j_call: TRBJ2-4
cdr3_aa: CASSPRTGQGAFEQYF; cdr3_nt: TGTGCCAGCAGCCCGCGGACAGGACAGGGGGCTTTCGAGCAGTACTTC; clone_size: NA; d_call: TRBD1; v_call: TRBV9; j_call: TRBJ2-7
cdr3_aa: CASSPTGGQTQYF; cdr3_nt: TGTGCCAGCAGCCCTACAGGGGGACAGACCCAGTACTTC; clone_size: NA; d_call: TRBD1; v_call: TRBV6-6; j_call: TRBJ2-5
cdr3_aa: CASSSGGPEYNEQFF; cdr3_nt: TGCGCCAGCAGCTCCGGAGGGCCCGAATACAATGAGCAGTTCTTC; clone_size: few; d_call: NA; v_call: TRBV5-1; j_call: TRBJ2-1
cdr3_aa: CASSQSKTEAFF; cdr3_nt: TGTGCCAGCAGCCAATCAAAGACTGAAGCTTTCTTT; clone_size: few; d_call: NA; v_call: TRBV4-2; j_call: TRBJ1-1
cdr3_aa: CASSTLAVSSYNEQFF; cdr3_nt: TGCGCCAGCAGCACATTAGCGGTAAGCTCCTACAATGAGCAGTTCTTC; clone_size: many; d_call: NA; v_call: TRBV5-1; j_call: TRBJ2-1
cdr3_aa: CASRLAGEAQEQFF; cdr3_nt: TGTGCCAGCAGGCTAGCGGGAGAAGCTCAGGAGCAGTTCTTC; clone_size: few; d_call: TRBD2; v_call: TRBV7-3; j_call: TRBJ2-1
cdr3_aa: CASSWTAGVYDTGELFF; cdr3_nt: TGTGCCAGCAGCTGGACAGCGGGAGTGTATGACACCGGGGAGCTGTTTTTT; clone_size: few; d_call: TRBD2; v_call: TRBV11-3; j_call: TRBJ2-2